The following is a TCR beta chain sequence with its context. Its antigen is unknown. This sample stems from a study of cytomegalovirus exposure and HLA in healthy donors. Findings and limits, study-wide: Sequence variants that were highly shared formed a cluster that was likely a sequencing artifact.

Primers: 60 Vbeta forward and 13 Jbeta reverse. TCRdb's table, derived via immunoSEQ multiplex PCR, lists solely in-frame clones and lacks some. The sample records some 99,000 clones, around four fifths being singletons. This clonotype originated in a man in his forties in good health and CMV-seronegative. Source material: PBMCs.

This CDR3 reads CASSVSSDSTTNEKLFF. CDR3 DNA: TGTGCCAGCAGCGTGTCCTCTGACAGCACAACTAATGAAAAACTGTTTTTT. The chain combines TRBV9 with TRBJ1-4, with D possibly being TRBD1 (5 bases). Germline values: CDR1 SGDLS, CDR2 YYNGEE. This CDR3 has 17 amino acids. V dropped 2 bases and J dropped 0 bases, with 14 bases sitting between them.